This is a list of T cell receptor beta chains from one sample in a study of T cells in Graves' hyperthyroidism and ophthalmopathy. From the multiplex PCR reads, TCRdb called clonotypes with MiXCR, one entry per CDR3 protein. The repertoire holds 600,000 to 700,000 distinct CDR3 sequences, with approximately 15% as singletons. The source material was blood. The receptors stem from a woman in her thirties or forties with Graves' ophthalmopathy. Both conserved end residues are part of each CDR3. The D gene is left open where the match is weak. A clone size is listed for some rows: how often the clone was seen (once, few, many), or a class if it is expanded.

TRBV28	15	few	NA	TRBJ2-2	TGTGCCAGCAGTCCGCGGGCCCTTTACACCGGGGAGCTGTTTTTT	CASSPRALYTGELFF
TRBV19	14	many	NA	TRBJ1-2	TGTGCCAGTGCCCAGGGCCTCGCTAACTATGGCTACACCTTC	CASAQGLANYGYTF
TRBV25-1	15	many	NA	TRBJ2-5	TGTGCCAGCACCTCCTCCTCGGGGTTCCAAGAGACCCAGTACTTC	CASTSSSGFQETQYF
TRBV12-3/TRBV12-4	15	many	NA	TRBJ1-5	TGTGCCAGCAGTTTAGCAGGAGGGCCAAATCAGCCCCAGCATTTT	CASSLAGGPNQPQHF
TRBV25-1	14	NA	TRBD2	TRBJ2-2	TGTGCCAGCAGTGAATCGGGACTAGCGGGGGAGCTGTTTTTT	CASSESGLAGELFF
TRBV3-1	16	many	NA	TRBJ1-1	TGTGCCAGCAGCCAAGACTTCGGGATTCGGGGCACTGAAGCTTTCTTT	CASSQDFGIRGTEAFF
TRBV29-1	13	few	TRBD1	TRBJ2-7	TGCAGCGTAGAGACAGGGGGGACCTACGAGCAGTACTTC	CSVETGGTYEQYF
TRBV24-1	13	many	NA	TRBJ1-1	TGTGCCACCAGTGGGCCCCCGAACACTGAAGCTTTCTTT	CATSGPPNTEAFF
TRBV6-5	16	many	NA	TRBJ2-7	TGTGCCAGCAGTTACTCGGGCGGCCGGTTAACCTACGAGCAGTACTTC	CASSYSGGRLTYEQYF
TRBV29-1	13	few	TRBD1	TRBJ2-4	TGCAGCGTTGAACTACTACAGGGGTCCATTCAGTACTTC	CSVELLQGSIQYF
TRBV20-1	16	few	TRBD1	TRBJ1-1	TGCAGTGCTAGGACCGGGACAGGGGTGATGAACACTGAAGCTTTCTTT	CSARTGTGVMNTEAFF
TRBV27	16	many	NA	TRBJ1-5	TGTGCCAGCAGTCTCTTAGGGGCAGAAGACAATCAGCCCCAGCATTTT	CASSLLGAEDNQPQHF
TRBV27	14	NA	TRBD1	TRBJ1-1	TGTGCCAGTTGGACAGGGGGATGGCGCGCTGAAGCTTTCTTT	CASWTGGWRAEAFF
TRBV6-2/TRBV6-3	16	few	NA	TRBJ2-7	TGTGCCAGCAGTTACTCGGGGCAGCAGATGGCTTACGAGCAGTACTTC	CASSYSGQQMAYEQYF
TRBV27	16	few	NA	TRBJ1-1	TGTGCCAGCAGTCACCTCCCGGGACCGACGAACACTGAAGCTTTCTTT	CASSHLPGPTNTEAFF
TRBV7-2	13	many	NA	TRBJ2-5	TGTGCCAGCAGCGGTAGCGGTAGGGAGACCCAGTACTTC	CASSGSGRETQYF
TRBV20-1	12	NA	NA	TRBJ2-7	TGCAGTGCCAAAGGGCCCCCAGGGCAGCAGTACTTC	CSAKGPPGQQYF
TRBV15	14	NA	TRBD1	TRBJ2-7	TGTGCCACCAGCAGCAACGGACAGGGTTACGAGCAGTACTTC	CATSSNGQGYEQYF
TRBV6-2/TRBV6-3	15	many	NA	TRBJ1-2	TGTGCCAGCAGTCAACGGGCCGGGGACTCTGGCGGCTACACCTTC	CASSQRAGDSGGYTF
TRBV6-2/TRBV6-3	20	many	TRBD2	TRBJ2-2	TGTGCCAGCAGTTACACCCCGGGACTAGCGGGAGTAGCGGGAACCGGGGAGCTGTTTTTT	CASSYTPGLAGVAGTGELFF
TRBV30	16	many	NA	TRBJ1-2	TGTGCCTGGATTCCCCTCCCGGGGCAGGCAAACTATGGCTACACCTTC	CAWIPLPGQANYGYTF
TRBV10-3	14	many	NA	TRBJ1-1	TGTGCCATCAGGGGTCACGGGAAGGACACTGAAGCTTTCTTT	CAIRGHGKDTEAFF
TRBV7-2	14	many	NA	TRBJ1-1	TGTGCCAGCAGCGGAGGACAAAGACCCACTGAAGCTTTCTTT	CASSGGQRPTEAFF
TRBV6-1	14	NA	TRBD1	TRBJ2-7	TGTGCCAGCAGGGAGGGACAGGGCTACTACGAGCAGTACTTC	CASREGQGYYEQYF
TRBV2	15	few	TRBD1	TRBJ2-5	TGTGCCAGCAGTGAAGCTCAGGGGGTGGTGGAGACCCAGTACTTC	CASSEAQGVVETQYF
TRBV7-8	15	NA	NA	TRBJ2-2	TGTGCCAGCAGCTTGGAGGGCCTGTGGACCGGGGAGCTGTTTTTT	CASSLEGLWTGELFF
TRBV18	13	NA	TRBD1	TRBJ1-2	TGTGCCAGCTCTCCCGACAGGGCGGCGGGCTACACCTTC	CASSPDRAAGYTF
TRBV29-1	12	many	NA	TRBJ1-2	TGCAGCGTTGTGGGGACACACTATGGCTACACCTTC	CSVVGTHYGYTF
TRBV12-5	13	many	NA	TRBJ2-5	TGTGCTAGTGGTTTCCTACCGCAAGAGACCCAGTACTTC	CASGFLPQETQYF
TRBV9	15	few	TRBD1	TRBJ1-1	TGTGCCAGCAGCGCATTAGGGACAGATCTCACTGAAGCTTTCTTT	CASSALGTDLTEAFF